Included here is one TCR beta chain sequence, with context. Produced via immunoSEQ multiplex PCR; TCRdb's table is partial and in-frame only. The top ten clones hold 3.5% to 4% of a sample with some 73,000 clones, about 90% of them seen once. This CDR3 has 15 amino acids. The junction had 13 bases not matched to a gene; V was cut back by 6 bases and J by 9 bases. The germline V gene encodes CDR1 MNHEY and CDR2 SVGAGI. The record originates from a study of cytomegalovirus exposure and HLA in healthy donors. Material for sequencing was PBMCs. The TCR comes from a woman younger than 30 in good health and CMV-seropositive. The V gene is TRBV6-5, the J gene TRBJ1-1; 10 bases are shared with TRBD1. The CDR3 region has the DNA TGTGCCAGCAGCGGATCCCGACAGGGGGCTCGGAAAGCTTTCTTT. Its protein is CASSGSRQGARKAFF.